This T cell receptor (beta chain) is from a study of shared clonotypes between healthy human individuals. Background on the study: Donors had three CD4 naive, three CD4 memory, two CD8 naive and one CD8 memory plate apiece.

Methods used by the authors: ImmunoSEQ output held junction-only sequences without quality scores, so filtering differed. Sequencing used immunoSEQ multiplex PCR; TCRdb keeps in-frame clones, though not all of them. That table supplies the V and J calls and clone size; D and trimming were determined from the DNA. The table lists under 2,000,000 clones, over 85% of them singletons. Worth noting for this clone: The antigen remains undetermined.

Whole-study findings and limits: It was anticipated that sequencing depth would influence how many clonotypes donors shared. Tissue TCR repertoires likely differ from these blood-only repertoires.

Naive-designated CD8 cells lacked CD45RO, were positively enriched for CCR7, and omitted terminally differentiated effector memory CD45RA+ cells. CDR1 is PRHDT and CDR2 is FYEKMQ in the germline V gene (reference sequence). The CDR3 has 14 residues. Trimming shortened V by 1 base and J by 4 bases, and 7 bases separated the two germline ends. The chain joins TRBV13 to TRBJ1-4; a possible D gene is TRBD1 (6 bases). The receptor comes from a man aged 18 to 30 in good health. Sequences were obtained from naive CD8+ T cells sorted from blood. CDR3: CASSLEDSNEKLFF. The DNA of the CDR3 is TGTGCCAGCAGCTTAGAGGACAGTAATGAAAAACTGTTTTTT.